Below are 11 T cell receptor beta chains sequenced from a single sample in a study of human T cells and chemical hapten exposure. MiXCR, run by TCRdb on the RACE reads, gives a single entry per CDR3 protein. The sample records approximately 400,000 distinct CDR3 sequences, roughly 4.8% being singletons. Time point in this sample: patch test 1, 2 weeks after DPC sensitization. Treatment: therapeutic diphenylcyclopropenone sensitization with weekly scalp DPC. Sequencing used whole blood, obtained in connection with sensitization to the hapten diphenylcyclopropenone (DPC). Every receptor here comes from a woman aged 50 to 60 with alopecia areata. Some clones in this sample may be carry-over from other donors' samples.

This clonotype occurred many times. The CDR3 DNA follows: TGTGCCAGCAGCTTATCCCTTCAGGATGAGCAGTTCTTC. Residues: CASSLSLQDEQFF. The rearrangement links TRBV7-2 to TRBJ2-1, with D uncertain. Germline V CDR1 and CDR2: SGHTA, FQGNSA. V dropped 2 bases and J dropped 8 bases, with 10 bases sitting between them. CDR3 length: 13 amino acids.

This clonotype came up many times. The chain has TRBV7-8 and TRBJ2-5; D gene unclear. Trimming took off 6 bases at V and 5 bases at J, with 13 bases between the two ends. The CDR3 has 13 residues. The V gene's germline CDR1 is SGHVS and CDR2 FQNEAQ. The CDR3 DNA reads as TGTGCCAGCAGGCGTCGTTTGTTGGAGACCCAGTACTTC. It is translated as CASRRRLLETQYF.

This clonotype appeared many times. This rearrangement joins TRBV5-5 to TRBJ2-3, with TRBD2 identical over 10 bases. The junction had 7 bases not matched to a gene; V was cut back by 4 bases and J by 2 bases. In germline, CDR1 is SGHKS, CDR2 YYEKEE (reference sequence). The CDR3 is made up of 16 amino acids. The chain's CDR3 is CASSPLAGGITDTQYF. CDR3 bases: TGTGCCAGCAGCCCATTAGCGGGGGGTATCACAGATACGCAGTATTTT.

The chain recombines TRBV6-5 with TRBJ2-7; a weak D match, TRBD1 (6 bases). Trimming shortened V by 2 bases and J by 2 bases, and 10 bases separated the two germline ends. Germline V gene data show CDR1 as MNHEY and CDR2 as SVGAGI. The CDR3 covers 14 residues. The CDR3 nucleotides are TGTGCCAGCAGTTACGACAGGCTAGCCTACGAGCAGTACTTC. It is translated as CASSYDRLAYEQYF.

This clonotype was counted ten times or more. The V gene is TRBV12-3 or TRBV12-4, the J gene TRBJ1-5; D unclear. Trimming removed 3 bases at V and 1 base at J, with 4 bases between. This CDR3 comprises 13 residues. The CDR3 region is CASSLRSNQPQHF. The DNA of the CDR3 is TGTGCCAGCAGTTTGAGGAGCAATCAGCCCCAGCATTTT.

This chain links TRBV5-1 with TRBJ2-5; D is unresolved. Trimming took off 3 bases at V and 3 bases at J, with 12 bases between the two ends. This CDR3 is built from 14 residues. The germline gives CDR1 SGHRS, CDR2 YFSETQ. CDR3 in DNA: TGCGCCAGCAGCTCTTTGCGGATGGAAGAGACCCAGTACTTC. It encodes CASSSLRMEETQYF.

This clonotype was seen ten or more times. The chain uses TRBV6-5 and TRBJ2-3; D not resolved. V was cut by 2 bases and J by 1 base, with 7 bases left in between. The CDR3 covers 14 residues. In germline, CDR1 is MNHEY, CDR2 SVGAGI. The chain's CDR3 is CASSYSLRTDTQYF. The CDR3 nucleotides read TGTGCCAGCAGTTACAGCTTGCGCACAGATACGCAGTATTTT.

This clonotype was picked up many times. This chain connects TRBV30 to TRBJ2-1; 10 nucleotides agree with TRBD2. The V gene's germline CDR1 is GTSNPN and CDR2 SVGIG (reference sequence). The V gene end was trimmed by 5 bases and the J gene end by 6 bases; junction bases not matched to a gene: 4. There are 13 residues in the CDR3. The chain's CDR3 is CAWEREGLNEQFF. The CDR3 region has the DNA TGTGCCTGGGAGCGGGAGGGCCTCAATGAGCAGTTCTTC.

This clonotype was picked up many times. The CDR3 spells CASSQEGGLAGGLYLEQFF. The CDR3, as DNA: TGTGCCAGCAGCCAAGAGGGGGGGCTAGCGGGAGGGCTCTACCTTGAGCAGTTCTTC. The V gene is TRBV4-2, the J gene TRBJ2-1; 12 bases fit TRBD2. This CDR3 spans 19 amino acids. The V segment lost 0 bases and the J segment 9 bases; nucleotides outside the gene matches: 15. The germline gives CDR1 LGHNA, CDR2 YNFKEQ.

In its sample, this clonotype was seen many times. The V call is TRBV20-1, the J call TRBJ1-6, with D unresolved. V gave up 2 bases and J gave up 8 bases, with 10 bases separating them. This CDR3 has 13 amino acids. Germline lookup yields CDR1 DFQATT and CDR2 SNEGSKA (reference sequence). CDR3 amino acids: CSARPWGDSPLHF. CDR3 DNA sequence: TGCAGTGCTAGACCATGGGGAGATTCACCCCTCCACTTT.

This clonotype was seen many times. The chain couples TRBV7-9 to TRBJ1-1, with D possibly matching TRBD1 (5 bases). This CDR3 has 11 amino acids. Trimming left V 7 bases short and J 8 bases short, with 11 bases between. Germline V gene sequence: CDR1 SEHNR, CDR2 FQNEAQ (reference sequence). The CDR3 region has the DNA TGTGCCAGCACCCAAGGGGTCGAAGCTTTCTTT. Its protein product is CASTQGVEAFF.